This passage covers 12 T cell receptor beta chains from one sample sequenced in a study of cytomegalovirus exposure and HLA in healthy donors. The primer mix had 60 Vbeta and 13 Jbeta primers. The data were produced by immunoSEQ multiplex PCR, yet TCRdb's version contains in-frame clones alone and is incomplete. The sample contains some 120,000 clones, around 80% of which appear only once. Sequencing was performed on PBMCs. These receptors were collected from a human donor in good health.

The chain carries TRBV10-3 and TRBJ2-2; D is perhaps TRBD2 (5 bases). Germline V lookup: CDR1 ENHRY, CDR2 SYGVKD. The CDR3 covers 14 residues. Between the trimmed V and J ends, which lost 1 base and 4 bases, there was a span of 7 bases. The DNA for the CDR3 is TGTGCCATCAGTGAGTTAGCGCCCACCGGGGAGCTGTTTTTT. This codes for CAISELAPTGELFF.

This clone has only a few counts. V and J are TRBV9 and TRBJ1-4, with D perhaps TRBD1 (6 bases). Germline-derived CDR1 and CDR2 are SGDLS and YYNGEE. There are 17 residues in the CDR3. Deletions cut 4 bases from V and 8 bases from J, with 24 bases between. The CDR3 nucleotides are TGTGCCAGCAGCCCCCGTGGGGGGGGCCGCCTGAGAGAAAAACTGTTTTTT. Translation: CASSPRGGGRLREKLFF.

A single count supports this clone. The rearrangement links TRBV4-2 to TRBJ2-2; 9 nucleotides match TRBD2. The CDR3 has 17 residues. Germline V CDR1 and CDR2: LGHNA, YNFKEQ. J gave up 7 bases and V 0 bases, and 9 bases lay outside the gene matches. The CDR3 coding sequence is TGTGCCAGCAGCCAAGATGATGCGGGGGGGCTTGACGGGGAGCTGTTTTTT. Residues: CASSQDDAGGLDGELFF.

This sequence joins TRBV25-1 and TRBJ1-4; D perhaps matches TRBD1 (5 bases). With 5 bases removed from V and 13 bases from J, the gap between germline ends came to 11 bases. The CDR3 loop spans 11 amino acids. Germline CDR1 and CDR2: MGHDK and SYGVNS. The CDR3 region has the DNA TGTGCCAGCAGTACCCTAGGGGTACTGTTTTTT. Its protein product is CASSTLGVLFF.

The count of this clone is one. The CDR3 sequence: CASRGQGAGLWEQFF. CDR3 sequence (DNA): TGTGCCAGCAGAGGACAGGGGGCGGGTTTGTGGGAGCAGTTCTTC. The chain recombines TRBV6-5 with TRBJ2-1; TRBD1 matches 11 bases. This CDR3 contains 15 residues. Germline loops: CDR1 MNHEY, CDR2 SVGAGI. The ends lost 6 bases at V and 10 bases at J; junction bases unmatched: 11.

V usage is TRBV6-1 and J usage is TRBJ1-2; 9 nucleotides align to TRBD1. Per germline, CDR1 MNHNS and CDR2 SASEGT. J gave up 4 bases and V 4 bases, and 7 bases lay outside the gene matches. CDR3 length: 15 residues. The CDR3 loop reads CASSGQGVVAYGYTF. For the CDR3, the DNA is TGTGCCAGCAGTGGACAGGGGGTAGTTGCCTATGGCTACACCTTC.

This clone was seen just once. This chain links TRBV27 with TRBJ1-1; no definite D call. The V gene lost 0 bases and the J gene lost 7 bases, with 15 bases spanning the gap. The germline V gene has CDR1 MNHEY and CDR2 SMNVEV (reference sequence). The CDR3 covers 15 residues. In DNA form, the CDR3 reads TGTGCCAGCAGTTTATCGCGGCTACGGAAGGTTGAAGCTTTCTTT. This codes for CASSLSRLRKVEAFF.

The CDR3 DNA follows: TGTGCCAGCAGCTTAGCCGAGACAGAATGGAAGGGGAACACTGAAGCTTTCTTT. Translation gives CASSLAETEWKGNTEAFF. The chain uses TRBV7-9 and TRBJ1-1, with D possibly matching TRBD1 (5 bases). V was shortened by 0 bases and J by 1 base, with 18 bases between the two germline ends. Germline assignment: CDR1 SEHNR and CDR2 FQNEAQ (reference sequence). The CDR3 loop spans 18 amino acids.

This chain links TRBV19 with TRBJ1-2; TRBD1 matches at 10 bases. With 3 bases clipped from V and 4 bases from J, the junction kept 5 bases outside the gene matches. This CDR3 is built from 15 residues. Looked up from germline, CDR1 is LNHDA and CDR2 is SQIVND (reference sequence). As DNA, the CDR3 is TGTGCCAGTAGTATTTGGACAGGGGGTGTCTATGGCTACACCTTC. Translation: CASSIWTGGVYGYTF.

This chain uses TRBV6-1 with TRBJ1-1; D gene unclear. This CDR3 is built from 12 residues. The V end was cut by 6 bases, the J end by 1 base, with 6 bases between. Per germline, CDR1 MNHNS and CDR2 SASEGT. CDR3 in amino acids: CASREGNTEAFF. CDR3 coding DNA: TGTGCCAGCAGGGAGGGGAACACTGAAGCTTTCTTT.

The chain carries TRBV28 and TRBJ1-5; 7 nucleotides line up with TRBD1. CDR3 length equals 18 residues. The germline gives CDR1 MDHEN, CDR2 SYDVKM. J lost 0 bases, V lost 6 bases, and 14 bases had no gene match. CDR3 bases: TGTGCCAGCAGGATAGAGGGACAGATGATCTATAGCAATCAGCCCCAGCATTTT. It encodes CASRIEGQMIYSNQPQHF.

This clone has just a few counts. The rearrangement uses TRBV28 and TRBJ1-5, with TRBD1 matching over 7 bases. The V gene end was trimmed by 6 bases and the J gene end by 5 bases; junction bases not matched to a gene: 7. The CDR3 contains 14 residues. Germline loops: CDR1 MDHEN, CDR2 SYDVKM. CDR3 sequence (DNA): TGTGCCAGCAGCATGACAGGGCTGTATCAGCCCCAGCATTTT. As protein: CASSMTGLYQPQHF. The whole variable domain, remainder taken from reference TRBV28 and TRBJ1-5, is DVKVTQSSRYLVKRTGEKVFLECVQDMDHENMFWYRQDPGLGLRLIYFSYDVKMKEKGDIPEGYSVSREKKERFSLILESASTNQTSMYLCASSMTGLYQPQHFGDGTRLSIL.